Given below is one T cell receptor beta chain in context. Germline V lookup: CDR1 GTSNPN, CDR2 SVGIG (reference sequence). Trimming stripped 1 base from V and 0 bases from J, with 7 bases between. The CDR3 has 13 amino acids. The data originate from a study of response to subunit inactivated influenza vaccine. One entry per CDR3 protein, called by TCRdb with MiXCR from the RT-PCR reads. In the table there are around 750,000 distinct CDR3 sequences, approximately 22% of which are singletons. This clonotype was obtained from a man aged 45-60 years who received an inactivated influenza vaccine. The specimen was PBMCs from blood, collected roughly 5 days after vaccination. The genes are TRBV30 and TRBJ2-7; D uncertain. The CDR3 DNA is TGTGCCTGGAGTGATGGGAACTCCTACGAGCAGTACTTC. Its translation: CAWSDGNSYEQYF.